This record concerns one T cell receptor (beta chain) sequence. Its antigen is not identified. Unique molecular identifiers featured in how the TCRbeta library was prepared. TCRdb redid the calling of the PCR reads with MiXCR, one entry per CDR3 protein. The sample consists of around 450,000 distinct CDR3 sequences, around 15% of them appearing once. The data were taken from a study of T-cell reconstitution after alpha-beta-depleted transplantation in children. Overall study results and limits: T-cell counts and diversity at one year following transplant were attributed mainly to newly produced T cells.

V lost 1 base, J lost 2 bases, and 7 bases lay in between. Germline V CDR1 and CDR2: MNHEY, SVGAGI. There are 14 residues in the CDR3. V is TRBV6-5 and J is TRBJ2-3; D perhaps matches TRBD1 (6 bases). The source is a boy under two years old who had a stem cell transplant for Wiskott-Aldrich syndrome, so the T cells may come from the graft donor. The input for sequencing was PBMCs, mostly from graft donor cells, taken 360 days after TCRalphabeta/CD19-depleted stem cell transplant. Here the CDR3 DNA reads TGTGCCAGCAGTTACTACAGGGCCACAGATACGCAGTATTTT. Translation gives CASSYYRATDTQYF.